This T cell receptor beta chain was found in a study of T cells after yellow fever vaccination (dated by TCRdb to between 2018 and 2021). Notes on the research overall: Libraries from fractions with low cell numbers were prepared with the SMART-Seq v4 Ultra Low Input RNA kit. To track T-cell clones before and after primary and booster YFV17D yellow fever vaccination, bulk TCR alpha and beta repertoires were sequenced longitudinally. Two healthy male donors, one aged 18 to 30 and one aged 30 to 40 years, were included in the cohort. Blood was collected at multiple timepoints before and after primary and secondary immunization, and bulk PBMC replicates and cell subsets were isolated. What the research found in general, with its limitations: Only a couple of donors were included in the study, so the extent to which the findings can be generalized is limited. Because abundant contaminating clonotypes from the bulk population could be contained in FACS-sorted repertoires, computational filtering was required. After the booster, most clones that had expanded after primary vaccination were detected again (nearly 97% of CD4 and roughly nine tenths of CD8), suggesting broad maintenance of memory. A small share of clonotypes occurred in both CD4 and CD8 compartments, likely arising from convergent recombination. Compared with the primary T-cell response, the secondary T-cell response was weaker but faster, peaking on day 5 rather than day 15.

To note about this clonotype: The clone's antigen remains unknown. No clone much larger than this one lies a single base away; base qualities are absent.

TCRdb records Illumina NovaSeq 6000 as the sequencer. Synthesis of TCR cDNA relied on 5'RACE template switching, a step that introduced a universal primer site along with unique molecular identifiers. Priming for cDNA synthesis came from both the TCR alpha and TCR beta constant segments. Libraries were amplified in two PCR steps, with sample barcodes and sequencing adapters added in the second step. Sequencing of the libraries was done on either Illumina HiSeq 2500 (2x100 bp) or NovaSeq (2x150 bp). The authors processed their data as follows. MIGEC was used to demultiplex reads and collapse the reads into UMI consensus sequences, and MiXCR was used for V(D)J alignment. Vaccine-responding clonotypes were defined with edgeR using replicate PBMC samples, requiring FDR below 0.01 and a log2 fold change above 5 up to day 15. Each bulk clonotype was labeled CD4 or CD8 based on which sequenced repertoire, CD4 or CD8, contained the clonotype at higher abundance. The public reads were reprocessed in TCRdb via fastp at Q25 and MiXCR, keeping in-frame beta chains. Merged by CDR3 protein, the rows form single entries marked with the most common genes and DNA. TCRdb assigned the V and J calls; the authors' analysis was not used. This sample has some 350,000 distinct CDR3 sequences in its table, and 4% of those were observed once. The ten most abundant clones make up roughly a quarter of the sample.

The germline V gene supplies CDR1 SGHDT and CDR2 YYEEEE. From the cysteine through the phenylalanine, the CDR3 covers 15 amino acids. The retained sequence is limited to the CDR3, 45 bases, with the frame set at the first base. Clipping removes 0 bases from V and 3 bases from J, with 4 as the unmatched junction base count. The treatment or condition label for this specimen denotes: live attenuated yellow fever vaccine strain. At each blood-draw timepoint, two biological replicates of bulk PBMCs were obtained. PBMCs were isolated from peripheral blood using a standard Ficoll-Paque protocol. TriZol was used to extract RNA from bulk PBMCs, from CD4 and CD8 fractions, and from dextramer-positive and dextramer-negative fractions.

Sequencing was performed on PBMCs, taken 5 days after the yellow fever booster vaccination. This clonotype was obtained from a man in his late teens or twenties who received the YFV17D yellow fever vaccine. The rearrangement joined TRBV5-6 to TRBJ2-7; TRBD2 lines up with 9 middle nucleotides. The base sequence is TGTGCCAGCAGCTTGGGGGTAGCGGGGGACTACGAGCAGTACTTC. This gives the protein CASSLGVAGDYEQYF. The full variable domain, with segments outside the CDR3 supplied by the reference TRBV5-6 and TRBJ2-7 proteins, appears as DAGVTQSPTHLIKTRGQQVTLRCSPKSGHDTVSWYQQALGQGPQFIFQYYEEEERQRGNFPDRFSGHQFPNYSSELNVNALLLGDSALYLCASSLGVAGDYEQYFGPGTRLTVT.